Presented here are 25 T cell receptor beta chains from one specimen sequenced in a study of beta chain features in type 1 diabetes. The entirety of the isolated RNA underwent reverse transcription, so expressed TCRB transcripts were sequenced. Produced via immunoSEQ multiplex PCR; TCRdb's table is partial and in-frame only. The sample contains roughly 310,000 clones, 11% of which appear only once. Specimen: naive CD4+ T cells from blood. The receptors were gathered from a woman in her twenties or thirties in good health.

This clone was seen a handful of times. This chain uses TRBV19 with TRBJ2-7; TRBD1 aligns across 7 bases. Per the germline V gene, CDR1 is LNHDA and CDR2 is SQIVND (reference sequence). CDR3 size: 13 residues. Trimming cost V 9 bases and J 2 bases; bases outside gene matches: 7. The CDR3 DNA is TGTGCCAGCGCGCGACAGGGCCCCTACGAGCAGTACTTC. It yields the protein CASARQGPYEQYF.

This clone was seen only a few times. The V and J genes are TRBV14 and TRBJ2-5, with 9 bases that match TRBD1. Germline values: CDR1 SGHDN, CDR2 FVKESK. The V gene end was trimmed by 4 bases and the J gene end by 3 bases; junction bases not matched to a gene: 3. The CDR3 extends over 14 amino acids. CDR3 residues: CASSRTGVEETQYF. In nucleotides, the CDR3 is TGTGCCAGCAGCCGGACAGGGGTCGAAGAGACCCAGTACTTC.

This clone was counted between two and nine times. The chain links TRBV14 to TRBJ2-1; the match to TRBD2 covers 11 bases. This CDR3 has 18 residues. Germline trimming cut 4 bases from V and 9 bases from J; bases unmatched to any gene: 17. In germline, CDR1 is SGHDN, CDR2 FVKESK. For the CDR3, the DNA is TGTGCCAGCAGCCCTAAAGGTCCCTTAGCGGGAGGGCCGGGTGAGCAGTTCTTC. Translating gives CASSPKGPLAGGPGEQFF. The complete variable domain, with remaining parts taken from reference TRBV14 and TRBJ2-1, reads EAGVTQFPSHSVIEKGQTVTLRCDPISGHDNLYWYRRVMGKEIKFLLHFVKESKQDESGMPNNRFLAERTGGTYSTLKVQPAELEDSGVYFCASSPKGPLAGGPGEQFFGPGTRLTVL.

This clone was seen more than once but under ten times. The chain joins TRBV19 to TRBJ2-4; 8 nucleotides align to TRBD1. The V gene end was trimmed by 1 base and the J gene end by 7 bases; junction bases not matched to a gene: 6. Germline loops: CDR1 LNHDA, CDR2 SQIVND (reference sequence). CDR3 size: 15 residues. The CDR3 sequence is CASSIAQGVGNIQYF. CDR3 sequence (DNA): TGTGCCAGTAGTATAGCACAGGGGGTAGGGAACATTCAGTACTTC.

The chain links TRBV18 to TRBJ2-7, with 7 bases that match TRBD1. V dropped 6 bases and J dropped 5; count of bases not matched to a gene: 13. The CDR3 totals 15 residues. Per the germline V gene, CDR1 is KGHSH and CDR2 is LQKENI. CDR3 sequence: CASSPGQVGSHEQYF. CDR3 nucleotide sequence: TGTGCCAGCTCCCCCGGACAGGTGGGGTCCCACGAGCAGTACTTC.

This chain uses TRBV7-9 with TRBJ2-1; D remains unclear. Germline V gene lookup returns CDR1 SEHNR and CDR2 FQNEAQ (reference sequence). There are 10 residues in the CDR3. V was trimmed by 6 bases and J by 10 bases, leaving 7 bases between them. The CDR3, as DNA: TGTGCCAGCAGTGTCCAGGAGCAGTTCTTC. As protein: CASSVQEQFF.

This clone has only a few counts. V usage is TRBV28 and J usage is TRBJ2-2, with 7 bases fitting TRBD2. With V trimmed by 5 bases and J by 1 base, 4 bases remained unmatched. From germline, CDR1 is MDHEN and CDR2 SYDVKM. The CDR3 length is 15 residues. The CDR3: CASSLPGGNTGELFF. The CDR3 nucleotides read TGTGCCAGCAGTCTACCGGGAGGGAACACCGGGGAGCTGTTTTTT.

This chain connects TRBV5-1 to TRBJ2-7; TRBD1 might be the D (5 bases). V dropped 1 base and J dropped 2 bases, with 19 bases sitting between them. This CDR3 has 17 residues. Per the germline V gene, CDR1 is SGHRS and CDR2 is YFSETQ. The chain's CDR3 is CASSLRSTASIAYEQYF. DNA of the CDR3: TGCGCCAGCAGCTTGCGGTCGACAGCCTCGATTGCCTACGAGCAGTACTTC. Full variable domain (remainder filled in from reference TRBV5-1 and TRBJ2-7): KAGVTQTPRYLIKTRGQQVTLSCSPISGHRSVSWYQQTPGQGLQFLFEYFSETQRNKGNFPGRFSGRQFSNSRSEMNVSTLELGDSALYLCASSLRSTASIAYEQYFGPGTRLTVT.

This chain connects TRBV9 to TRBJ2-5; TRBD2 matches 14 bases. V lost 3 bases and J lost 4; bases outside the gene matches: 11. This CDR3 contains 18 residues. Germline V gives CDR1 SGDLS, CDR2 YYNGEE. CDR3 DNA sequence: TGTGCCAGCAGCGAGTGGGGGACTAGCGGGAGTGGAGGAGAGACCCAGTACTTC. Encoded protein: CASSEWGTSGSGGETQYF. The full variable domain, completed using reference TRBV9 and TRBJ2-5, is DSGVTQTPKHLITATGQRVTLRCSPRSGDLSVYWYQQSLDQGLQFLIQYYNGEERAKGNILERFSAQQFPDLHSELNLSSLELGDSALYFCASSEWGTSGSGGETQYFGPGTRLLVL.

A few counts support this clone. The rearrangement uses TRBV9 and TRBJ2-1; TRBD2 matches 7 bases. This CDR3 has 15 amino acids. The J segment lost 2 bases and the V segment lost 1 base, leaving 3 bases of the junction unmatched. Per the germline V gene, CDR1 is SGDLS and CDR2 is YYNGEE. The CDR3, as DNA: TGTGCCAGCAGCGTAACGGGAGGTACCTACAATGAGCAGTTCTTC. This encodes CASSVTGGTYNEQFF. Full variable domain (missing parts from reference TRBV9 and TRBJ2-1): DSGVTQTPKHLITATGQRVTLRCSPRSGDLSVYWYQQSLDQGLQFLIQYYNGEERAKGNILERFSAQQFPDLHSELNLSSLELGDSALYFCASSVTGGTYNEQFFGPGTRLTVL.

This chain links TRBV5-4 with TRBJ2-3; D uncertain. The CDR3 loop spans 14 amino acids. V lost 1 base, J lost 6 bases, and 12 bases lay in between. Germline CDR1 SGHNT, CDR2 YYREEE (reference sequence). The CDR3 loop reads CASSLSPGSDTQYF. In DNA, the CDR3 is TGTGCCAGCAGCTTGTCGCCGGGTAGTGATACGCAGTATTTT.

This clone was recorded a few times. The chain employs TRBV28 and TRBJ1-2; 10 bases fit TRBD1. CDR1 MDHEN and CDR2 SYDVKM come from the germline V gene. This CDR3 region has 17 residues. After removal of 4 bases from V and 3 bases from J, the junction contained 11 bases not matched to a gene. The CDR3 sequence is CASSSPTGTGADYGYTF. Written as DNA, the CDR3 is TGTGCCAGCAGTTCCCCAACCGGGACAGGGGCGGACTATGGCTACACCTTC.

The chain recombines TRBV7-2 with TRBJ2-1; the match to TRBD2 covers 11 bases. Germline V CDR1 and CDR2: SGHTA, FQGNSA. The CDR3 runs 15 residues. J lost 10 bases, V lost 0 bases, and 5 bases had no gene match. CDR3 coding DNA: TGTGCCAGCAGCTTAGCCCCACTAGCGGGAGACGAGCAGTTCTTC. Protein: CASSLAPLAGDEQFF. Variable domain in full (rest from reference TRBV7-2 and TRBJ2-1): GAGVSQSPSNKVTEKGKDVELRCDPISGHTALYWYRQSLGQGLEFLIYFQGNSAPDKSGLPSDRFSAERTGGSVSTLTIQRTQQEDSAVYLCASSLAPLAGDEQFFGPGTRLTVL.

This chain uses TRBV19 with TRBJ1-4; unclear D gene. The CDR3 loop spans 14 amino acids. The V end lost 4 bases, the J end lost 8 bases, and 14 bases lay between the germline ends. Germline values: CDR1 LNHDA, CDR2 SQIVND (reference sequence). For the CDR3, the DNA is TGTGCCAGTAGTACCCCGGAGGAGACCGAAAAACTGTTTTTT. Its protein product is CASSTPEETEKLFF.

This clone appeared a few times. The V call is TRBV2, the J call TRBJ2-1, with 8 bases lining up with TRBD1. The CDR3 has 13 amino acids. The V and J ends lost 7 bases and 7 bases, in that order; junction bases with no gene match: 6. Germline-derived CDR1 and CDR2 are SNHLY and FYNNEI. The CDR3 sequence: CASTSTGVNEQFF. CDR3 DNA sequence: TGTGCCAGCACCTCGACAGGGGTTAATGAGCAGTTCTTC.

This clone was counted between two and nine times. The CDR3 protein is CASSWGRTGQETQYF. For the CDR3, the DNA is TGTGCCAGCAGCTGGGGACGAACAGGGCAAGAGACCCAGTACTTC. The gene calls are TRBV5-6 and TRBJ2-5; tentative D call: TRBD1 (6 bases). The CDR3 loop spans 15 amino acids. The V and J ends lost 3 bases and 2 bases respectively, with 14 bases between them. Germline lookup yields CDR1 SGHDT and CDR2 YYEEEE.

This clone was seen a few times. The chain combines TRBV7-2 with TRBJ2-5; 9 bases match TRBD1. The J segment lost 5 bases and the V segment lost 4 bases, leaving 5 bases of the junction unmatched. CDR1 is SGHTA and CDR2 is FQGNSA in the germline V gene. This CDR3 contains 14 residues. The DNA of the CDR3 is TGTGCCAGCAGCTCGGACAGGGGCGAGGAGACCCAGTACTTC. Encoded protein: CASSSDRGEETQYF.

This rearrangement joins TRBV9 to TRBJ2-2; 11 nucleotides agree with TRBD2. Trimming removed 2 bases from V and 4 bases from J; junction bases left unmatched: 4. Germline V CDR1 and CDR2: SGDLS, YYNGEE. The CDR3 length is 16 residues. CDR3 nucleotide sequence: TGTGCCAGCAGCGTGACTAGCGGGATGAGCACCGGGGAGCTGTTTTTT. It specifies CASSVTSGMSTGELFF.

This chain links TRBV14 with TRBJ2-3; 12 bases align to TRBD2. The germline CDR1 and CDR2 sequences are SGHDN and FVKESK. Trimming took 0 bases from V and 6 from J; bases not matched to a gene: 10. This CDR3 has 18 residues. As DNA, the CDR3 is TGTGCCAGCAGCCAAGACCCTGGGACTAGCGGGTGGTCGGATACGCAGTATTTT. Residues: CASSQDPGTSGWSDTQYF.

This chain uses TRBV9 with TRBJ2-1; no clear D gene. Germline CDR1 is SGDLS and CDR2 is YYNGEE. The CDR3 length is 15 residues. The V gene lost 3 bases and the J gene lost 0 bases, with 10 bases spanning the gap. CDR3 sequence: CASSETGNSYNEQFF. CDR3 bases: TGTGCCAGCAGCGAAACGGGTAACTCCTACAATGAGCAGTTCTTC.

The genes are TRBV7-2 and TRBJ2-1; D ambiguous. Germline CDR1 and CDR2: SGHTA and FQGNSA. V lost 3 bases and J 5 bases, leaving 8 bases between the germline ends. The CDR3 has 13 residues. The CDR3 here is CASSFLTDNEQFF. CDR3 nucleotides: TGTGCCAGCAGCTTTCTCACGGACAATGAGCAGTTCTTC.

This chain joins TRBV25-1 and TRBJ2-7; perhaps TRBD1 as D (5 bases). This CDR3 region has 15 residues. Deletions cut 2 bases from V and 3 bases from J, with 14 bases between. Germline-derived CDR1 and CDR2 are MGHDK and SYGVNS. The CDR3: CASSETKGSNYEQYF. The CDR3 bases are TGTGCCAGCAGTGAAACGAAGGGGTCGAACTACGAGCAGTACTTC.

This clone has only a few counts. V gene TRBV13 combines with J gene TRBJ2-1, with 8 bases aligning to TRBD2. V shed 6 bases and J 3 bases; nucleotides not matched to a gene: 7. This CDR3 contains 15 residues. The germline gives CDR1 PRHDT, CDR2 FYEKMQ (reference sequence). The CDR3 region is CASSSPGLVYNEQFF. CDR3 sequence (DNA): TGTGCCAGCAGTTCTCCGGGACTAGTCTACAATGAGCAGTTCTTC.

The chain uses TRBV7-2 and TRBJ1-5; perhaps TRBD1 as D (5 bases). CDR1 SGHTA and CDR2 FQGNSA come from the germline V gene. The CDR3 runs 16 residues. Trimming took off 5 bases at V and 7 bases at J, with 21 bases between the two ends. CDR3 region: CASSPVGPGPKQPQHF. The DNA for the CDR3 is TGTGCCAGCAGCCCAGTCGGTCCAGGGCCGAAGCAGCCCCAGCATTTT.

Turning to this clone: The junction does not match germline at one end; this may be a read error. Distinct nucleotide sequences in the sample also encode this CDR3. V and J are TRBV5-1 and TRBJ2-1; TRBD2 agrees at 11 bases. Germline values: CDR1 SGHRS, CDR2 YFSETQ. The CDR3 is made up of 17 amino acids. CDR3 sequence reads: CASSLGLAGRSYNEQFF. The CDR3 region has the DNA TGCGCCAGCAGCTTGGGACTAGCGGGAAGGTCCTACAATGAACAGTTCTTC. The complete variable domain, with remaining parts taken from reference TRBV5-1 and TRBJ2-1, reads KAGVTQTPRYLIKTRGQQVTLSCSPISGHRSVSWYQQTPGQGLQFLFEYFSETQRNKGNFPGRFSGRQFSNSRSEMNVSTLELGDSALYLCASSLGLAGRSYNEQFFGPGTRLTVL.